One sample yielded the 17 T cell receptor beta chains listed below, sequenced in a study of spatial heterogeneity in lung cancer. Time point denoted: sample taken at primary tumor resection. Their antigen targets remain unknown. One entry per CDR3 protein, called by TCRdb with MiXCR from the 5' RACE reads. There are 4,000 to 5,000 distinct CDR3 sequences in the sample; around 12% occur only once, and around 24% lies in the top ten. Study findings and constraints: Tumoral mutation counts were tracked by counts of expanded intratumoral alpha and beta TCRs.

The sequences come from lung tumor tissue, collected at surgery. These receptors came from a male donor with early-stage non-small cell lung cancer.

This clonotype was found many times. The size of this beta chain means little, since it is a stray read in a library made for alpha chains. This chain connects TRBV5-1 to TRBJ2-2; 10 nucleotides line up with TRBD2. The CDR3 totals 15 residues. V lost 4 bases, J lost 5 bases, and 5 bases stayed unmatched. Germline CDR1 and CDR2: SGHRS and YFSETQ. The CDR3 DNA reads TGCGCCAGCAGCCTGGGACTAGCGCGGACCGGGGAGCTGTTTTTT. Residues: CASSLGLARTGELFF.

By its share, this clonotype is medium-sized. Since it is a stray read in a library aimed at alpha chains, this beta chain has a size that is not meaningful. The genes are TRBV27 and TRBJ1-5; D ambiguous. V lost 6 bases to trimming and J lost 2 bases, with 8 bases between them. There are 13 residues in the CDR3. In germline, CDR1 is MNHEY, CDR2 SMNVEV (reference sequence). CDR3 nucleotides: TGTGCCAGCAGCGACTTGGGCAATCAGCCCCAGCATTTT. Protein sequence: CASSDLGNQPQHF.

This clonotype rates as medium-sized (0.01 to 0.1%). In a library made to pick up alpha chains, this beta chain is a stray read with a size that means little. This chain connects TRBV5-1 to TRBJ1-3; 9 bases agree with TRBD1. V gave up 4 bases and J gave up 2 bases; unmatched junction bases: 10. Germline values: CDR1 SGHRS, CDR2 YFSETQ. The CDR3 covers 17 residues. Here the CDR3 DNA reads TGCGCCAGCAGCCTGAATCCGGGACAGGGAACTGGAAACACCATATATTTT. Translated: CASSLNPGQGTGNTIYF.

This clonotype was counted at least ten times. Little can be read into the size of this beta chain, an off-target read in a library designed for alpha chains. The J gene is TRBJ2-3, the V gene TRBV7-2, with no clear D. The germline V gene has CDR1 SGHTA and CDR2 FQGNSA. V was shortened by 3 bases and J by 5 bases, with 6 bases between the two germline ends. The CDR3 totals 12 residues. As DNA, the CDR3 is TGTGCCAGCAGCTTCGGGCGAGATACGCAGTATTTT. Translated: CASSFGRDTQYF.

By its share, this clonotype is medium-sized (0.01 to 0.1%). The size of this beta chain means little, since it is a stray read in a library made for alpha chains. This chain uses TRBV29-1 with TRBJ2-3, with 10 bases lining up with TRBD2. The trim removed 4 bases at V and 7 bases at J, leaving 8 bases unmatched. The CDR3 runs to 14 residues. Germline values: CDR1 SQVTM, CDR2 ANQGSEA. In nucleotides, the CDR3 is TGCAGCGTTGTTGTTTCTAGCGGGAGCTATACGCAGTATTTT. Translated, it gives CSVVVSSGSYTQYF.

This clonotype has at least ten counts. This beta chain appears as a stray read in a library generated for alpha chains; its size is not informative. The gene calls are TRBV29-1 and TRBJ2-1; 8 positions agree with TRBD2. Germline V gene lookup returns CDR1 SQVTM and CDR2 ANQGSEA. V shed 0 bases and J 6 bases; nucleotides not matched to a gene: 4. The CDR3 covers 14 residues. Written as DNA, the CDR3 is TGCAGCGTTGAAGATTTGGGACTAGTCAATGAGCAGTTCTTC. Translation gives CSVEDLGLVNEQFF.

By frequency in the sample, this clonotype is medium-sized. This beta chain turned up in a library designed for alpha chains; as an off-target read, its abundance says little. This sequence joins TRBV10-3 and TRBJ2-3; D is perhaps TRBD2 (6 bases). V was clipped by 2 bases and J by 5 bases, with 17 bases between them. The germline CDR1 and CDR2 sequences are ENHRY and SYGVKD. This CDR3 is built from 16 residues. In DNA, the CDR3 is TGTGCCATCAGTGAGCAATGGCTAGCGAAGGTAGATACGCAGTATTTT. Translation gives CAISEQWLAKVDTQYF.

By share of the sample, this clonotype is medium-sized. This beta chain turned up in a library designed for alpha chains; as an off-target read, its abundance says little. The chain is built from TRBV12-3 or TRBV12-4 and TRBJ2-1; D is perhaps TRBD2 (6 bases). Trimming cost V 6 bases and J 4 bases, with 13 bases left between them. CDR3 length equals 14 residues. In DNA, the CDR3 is TGTGCCAGCAGAAGCGGGTCAGATTACAATGAGCAGTTCTTC. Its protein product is CASRSGSDYNEQFF.

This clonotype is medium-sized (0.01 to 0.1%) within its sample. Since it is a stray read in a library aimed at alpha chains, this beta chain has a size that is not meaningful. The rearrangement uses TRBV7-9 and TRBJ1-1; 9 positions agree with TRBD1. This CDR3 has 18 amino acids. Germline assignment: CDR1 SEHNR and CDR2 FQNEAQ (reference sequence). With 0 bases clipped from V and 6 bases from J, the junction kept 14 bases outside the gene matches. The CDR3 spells CASSLADMWGTGYAEAFF. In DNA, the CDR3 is TGTGCCAGCAGCTTAGCTGACATGTGGGGGACAGGGTACGCTGAAGCTTTCTTT.

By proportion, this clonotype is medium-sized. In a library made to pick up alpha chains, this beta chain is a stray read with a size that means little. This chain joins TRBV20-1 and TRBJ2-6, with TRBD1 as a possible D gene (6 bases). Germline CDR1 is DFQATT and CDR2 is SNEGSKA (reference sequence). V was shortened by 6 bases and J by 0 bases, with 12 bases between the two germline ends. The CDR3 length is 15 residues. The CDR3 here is CSAKQGPSGANVLTF. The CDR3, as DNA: TGCAGTGCCAAACAGGGACCCTCTGGGGCCAACGTCCTGACTTTC.

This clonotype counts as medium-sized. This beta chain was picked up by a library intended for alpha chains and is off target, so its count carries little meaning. The CDR3 DNA is TGTGCCATCAGTGAGTCGCGGCAGGTCACAAATTACAATGAGCAGTTCTTC. Residues: CAISESRQVTNYNEQFF. The gene calls are TRBV10-3 and TRBJ2-1; D uncertain. V was pared by 0 bases and J by 4 bases, with 16 bases between. The CDR3 totals 17 residues. Germline V lookup: CDR1 ENHRY, CDR2 SYGVKD.

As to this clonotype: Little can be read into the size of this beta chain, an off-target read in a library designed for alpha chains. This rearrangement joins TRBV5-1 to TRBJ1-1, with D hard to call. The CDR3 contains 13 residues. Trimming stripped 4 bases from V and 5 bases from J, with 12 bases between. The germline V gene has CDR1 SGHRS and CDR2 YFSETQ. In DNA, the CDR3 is TGCGCCAGCAGCCAGAACGTAGAGACTGAAGCTTTCTTT. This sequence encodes CASSQNVETEAFF.

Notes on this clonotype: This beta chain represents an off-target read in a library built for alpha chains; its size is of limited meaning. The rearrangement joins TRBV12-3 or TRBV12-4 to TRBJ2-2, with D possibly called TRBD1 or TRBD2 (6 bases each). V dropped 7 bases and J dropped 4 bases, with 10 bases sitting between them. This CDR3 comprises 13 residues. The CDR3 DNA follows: TGTGCCAGCACGGGGGCTAGCACCGGGGAGCTGTTTTTT. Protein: CASTGASTGELFF.

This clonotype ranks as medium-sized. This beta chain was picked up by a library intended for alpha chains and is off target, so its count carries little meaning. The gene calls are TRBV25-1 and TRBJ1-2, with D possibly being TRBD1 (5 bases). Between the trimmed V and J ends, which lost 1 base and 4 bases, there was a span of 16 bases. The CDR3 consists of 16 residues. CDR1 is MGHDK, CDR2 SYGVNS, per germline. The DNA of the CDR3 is TGTGCCAGCAGTGAATTGTACGACAGCCATACCTATGGCTACACCTTC. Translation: CASSELYDSHTYGYTF.

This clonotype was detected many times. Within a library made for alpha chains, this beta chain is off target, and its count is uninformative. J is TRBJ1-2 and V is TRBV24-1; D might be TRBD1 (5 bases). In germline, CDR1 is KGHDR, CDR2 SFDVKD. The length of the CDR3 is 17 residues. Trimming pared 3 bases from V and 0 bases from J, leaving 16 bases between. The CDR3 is CATSDPRDLTANYGYTF. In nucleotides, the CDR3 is TGTGCCACCAGTGATCCACGTGACCTGACAGCTAACTATGGCTACACCTTC.

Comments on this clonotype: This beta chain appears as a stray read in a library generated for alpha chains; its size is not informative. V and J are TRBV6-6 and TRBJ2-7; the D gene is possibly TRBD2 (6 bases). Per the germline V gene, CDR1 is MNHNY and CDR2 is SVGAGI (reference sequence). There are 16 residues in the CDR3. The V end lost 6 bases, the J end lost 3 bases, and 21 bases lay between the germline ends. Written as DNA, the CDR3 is TGTGCCAGCAGGGCCGGCGATGAGCGGGTCTTCTACGAGCAGTACTTC. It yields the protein CASRAGDERVFYEQYF.

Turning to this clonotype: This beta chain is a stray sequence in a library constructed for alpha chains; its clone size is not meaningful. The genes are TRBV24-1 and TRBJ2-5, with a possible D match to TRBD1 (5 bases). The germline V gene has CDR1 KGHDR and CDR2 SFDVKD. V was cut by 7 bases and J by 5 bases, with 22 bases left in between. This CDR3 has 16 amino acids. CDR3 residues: CATSGETETALETQYF. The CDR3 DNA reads TGTGCCACCAGCGGAGAGACAGAGACGGCCCTTGAGACCCAGTACTTC.